This T cell receptor (beta chain) was sequenced during a study of cytomegalovirus exposure and HLA in healthy donors. The CDR3 contains 15 residues. Unmatched junction bases numbered 10, after V lost 4 bases and J lost 4 bases. Germline CDR1 SGDLS, CDR2 YYNGEE. In its sample, this clone was seen once. The PCR employed 60 Vbeta primers together with 13 Jbeta primers. Profiled with immunoSEQ multiplex PCR; TCRdb holds only in-frame clones, not every one. Of over 140,000 clones listed, approximately 84% are singletons. The sequence was obtained from a man aged 25 to 40 in good health and CMV-seropositive. Sequenced input: PBMCs. This chain connects TRBV9 to TRBJ1-2; 7 bases map to TRBD1. The DNA for the CDR3 is TGTGCCAGCAGCCCTTCCAGGGGGGTCGGCTATGGCTACACCTTC. Its translation is CASSPSRGVGYGYTF. Using reference TRBV9 and TRBJ1-2 for the parts outside the CDR3, the full variable domain is DSGVTQTPKHLITATGQRVTLRCSPRSGDLSVYWYQQSLDQGLQFLIQYYNGEERAKGNILERFSAQQFPDLHSELNLSSLELGDSALYFCASSPSRGVGYGYTFGSGTRLTVV.